This passage covers 10 T cell receptor beta chains from one sample sequenced in a study of cytomegalovirus exposure and HLA in healthy donors. The primer mix had 60 Vbeta and 13 Jbeta primers. The method was immunoSEQ multiplex PCR; TCRdb's version includes in-frame clones alone and lacks a portion of them. The sample holds 90,000 to 150,000 clones. Sequencing was done on a sample of PBMCs. The receptors were gathered from a man between 18 and 29 years old in good health and CMV-seronegative.

The chain has TRBV19 and TRBJ2-2; TRBD1 agrees at 8 bases. CDR3 size: 14 residues. The V gene's germline CDR1 is LNHDA and CDR2 SQIVND (reference sequence). V shed 3 bases and J 5 bases; nucleotides not matched to a gene: 2. The CDR3, as DNA: TGTGCCAGTAGTATCCAGGGGGCAACCGGGGAGCTGTTTTTT. Its protein product is CASSIQGATGELFF.

V gene TRBV6-5 combines with J gene TRBJ2-5; the D gene is possibly TRBD1 (6 bases). Matching the DNA end better, TRBJ2-7 makes the J call doubtful. Looked up from germline, CDR1 is MNHEY and CDR2 is SVGAGI. The CDR3 sequence is 14 residues long. CDR3 nucleotides: TGTGCCAGCAGTTACGCGAACAGGGATTACGAGCAGTACTTC. It yields the protein CASSYANRDYEQYF.

The V gene is TRBV9, the J gene TRBJ1-1; D is unclear. The CDR3 loop spans 14 amino acids. CDR1 and CDR2 (germline): SGDLS, YYNGEE. Trimming cost V 0 bases and J 0 bases, with 6 bases left between them. The CDR3 bases are TGTGCCAGCAGCGTAGGGAGGGTGAACACTGAAGCTTTCTTT. It specifies CASSVGRVNTEAFF.

The V and J genes are TRBV7-2 and TRBJ2-7; perhaps TRBD1 as D (6 bases). CDR1 is SGHTA and CDR2 is FQGNSA in the germline V gene. The CDR3 sequence is 16 residues long. Between the trimmed V and J ends, which lost 0 bases and 1 base, there was a span of 13 bases. The CDR3: CASSLAVGQISYEQYF. The CDR3 DNA follows: TGTGCCAGCAGCTTAGCGGTAGGACAGATTTCCTACGAGCAGTACTTC. The entire variable domain, with the rest obtained from reference TRBV7-2 and TRBJ2-7, is as follows: GAGVSQSPSNKVTEKGKDVELRCDPISGHTALYWYRQSLGQGLEFLIYFQGNSAPDKSGLPSDRFSAERTGGSVSTLTIQRTQQEDSAVYLCASSLAVGQISYEQYFGPGTRLTVT.

The rearrangement uses TRBV30 and TRBJ1-6; TRBD1 matches 7 bases. The V gene end was trimmed by 3 bases and the J gene end by 9 bases; junction bases not matched to a gene: 8. The CDR3 is made up of 14 amino acids. Germline V lookup: CDR1 GTSNPN, CDR2 SVGIG (reference sequence). CDR3 loop: CAWRYTGERSPLHF. The CDR3 DNA sequence: TGTGCCTGGAGGTATACAGGGGAACGTTCACCCCTCCACTTT.

The CDR3 DNA sequence: TGCGCCAGCAGCTTGGTACTAGCCATGAACACTGAAGCTTTCTTT. Its protein is CASSLVLAMNTEAFF. V is TRBV5-1 and J is TRBJ1-1; D is uncertain. The CDR3 length is 15 residues. CDR1 and CDR2 from the germline V gene are SGHRS and YFSETQ. V lost 0 bases to trimming and J lost 0 bases, with 9 bases between them.

This rearrangement joins TRBV7-2 to TRBJ2-2, with 8 bases fitting TRBD2. The germline V gene has CDR1 SGHTA and CDR2 FQGNSA. This CDR3 has 19 residues. The ends lost 5 bases at V and 0 bases at J; junction bases unmatched: 14. CDR3 in DNA: TGTGCCAGCAGCCCCTCTAGGCTAGCGGGCCTCGCGAACACCGGGGAGCTGTTTTTT. This codes for CASSPSRLAGLANTGELFF.

The chain links TRBV29-1 to TRBJ1-2, with a possible D match to TRBD1 (5 bases). Germline V gene sequence: CDR1 SQVTM, CDR2 ANQGSEA. V gave up 5 bases and J gave up 4 bases, with 14 bases separating them. The length of the CDR3 is 13 residues. The CDR3: CSVTGTRSYGYTF. The CDR3 nucleotides are TGCAGCGTTACTGGGACTCGAAGCTATGGCTACACCTTC.

V and J are TRBV5-1 and TRBJ2-4; 7 bases agree with TRBD1. V shed 0 bases and J 7 bases; nucleotides not matched to a gene: 4. The CDR3 sequence is 14 residues long. Germline-derived CDR1 and CDR2 are SGHRS and YFSETQ. CDR3 nucleotide sequence: TGCGCCAGCAGCTTGGGAGGGGGCGCGAACATTCAGTACTTC. It is translated as CASSLGGGANIQYF.

The V and J genes are TRBV7-8 and TRBJ2-5, with TRBD1 matching over 10 bases. V lost 5 bases and J lost 5; bases outside the gene matches: 11. Germline CDR1 is SGHVS and CDR2 is FQNEAQ. The CDR3 has 16 residues. CDR3 DNA sequence: TGTGCCAGCAGCCCTCGGGACAGGGGACGCGCCGAGACCCAGTACTTC. Its translation is CASSPRDRGRAETQYF.